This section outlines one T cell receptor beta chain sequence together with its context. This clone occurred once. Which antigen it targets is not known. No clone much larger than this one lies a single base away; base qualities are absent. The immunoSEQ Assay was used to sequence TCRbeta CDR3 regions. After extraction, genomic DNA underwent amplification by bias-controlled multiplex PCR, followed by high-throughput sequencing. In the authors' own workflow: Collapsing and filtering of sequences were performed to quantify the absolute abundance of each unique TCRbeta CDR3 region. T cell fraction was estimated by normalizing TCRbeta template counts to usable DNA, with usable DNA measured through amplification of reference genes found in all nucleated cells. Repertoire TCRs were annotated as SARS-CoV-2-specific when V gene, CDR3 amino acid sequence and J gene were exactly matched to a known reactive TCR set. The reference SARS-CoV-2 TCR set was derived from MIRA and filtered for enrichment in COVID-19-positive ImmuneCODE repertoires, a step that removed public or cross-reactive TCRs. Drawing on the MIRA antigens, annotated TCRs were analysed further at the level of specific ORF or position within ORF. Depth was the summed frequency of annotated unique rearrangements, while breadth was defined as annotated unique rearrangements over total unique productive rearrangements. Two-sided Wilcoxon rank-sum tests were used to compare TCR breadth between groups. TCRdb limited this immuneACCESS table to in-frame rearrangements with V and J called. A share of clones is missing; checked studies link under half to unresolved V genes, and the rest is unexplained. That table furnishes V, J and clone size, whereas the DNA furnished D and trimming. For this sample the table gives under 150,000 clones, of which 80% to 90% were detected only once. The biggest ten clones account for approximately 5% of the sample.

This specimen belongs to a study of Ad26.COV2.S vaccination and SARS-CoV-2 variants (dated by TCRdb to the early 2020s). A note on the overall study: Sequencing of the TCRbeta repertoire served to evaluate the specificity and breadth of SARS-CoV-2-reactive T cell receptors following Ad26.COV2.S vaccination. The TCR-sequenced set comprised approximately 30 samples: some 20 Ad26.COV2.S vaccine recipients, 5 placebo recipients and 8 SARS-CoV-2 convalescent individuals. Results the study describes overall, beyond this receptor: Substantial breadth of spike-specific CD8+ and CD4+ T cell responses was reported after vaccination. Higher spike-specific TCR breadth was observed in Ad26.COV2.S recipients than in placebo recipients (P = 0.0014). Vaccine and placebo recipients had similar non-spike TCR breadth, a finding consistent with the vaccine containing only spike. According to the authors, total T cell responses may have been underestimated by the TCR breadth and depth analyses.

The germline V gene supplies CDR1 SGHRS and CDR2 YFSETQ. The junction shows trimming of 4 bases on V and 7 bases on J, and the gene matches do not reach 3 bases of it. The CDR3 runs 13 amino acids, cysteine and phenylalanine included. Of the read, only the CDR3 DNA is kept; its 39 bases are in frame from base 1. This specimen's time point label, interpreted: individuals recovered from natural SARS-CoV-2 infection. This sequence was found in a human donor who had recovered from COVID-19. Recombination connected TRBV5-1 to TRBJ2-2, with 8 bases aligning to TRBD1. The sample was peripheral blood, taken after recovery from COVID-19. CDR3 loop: CASSRTGSGELFF. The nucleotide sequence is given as TGCGCCAGCAGCCGGACAGGGAGCGGGGAGCTGTTTTTT.